A selection of T cell receptor beta chains follows, all from one sample in a study of T cells after yellow fever vaccination. TCRdb independently ran MiXCR on the 5' RACE reads; one entry per CDR3 protein. This table has about 220,000 distinct CDR3 sequences, approximately 6.3% appearing once. The sequencing used CD4+ T cells sorted from PBMCs, collected on the day of the yellow fever booster vaccination. These receptors originate from a man aged 25-40 years who received the YFV17D yellow fever vaccine. Each CDR3 is given with its conserved first and last residue. A D gene is named only where the DNA matches it firmly. The listing skips clone size in some rows; elsewhere it reads once, few, many or a size class.

cdr3_nt	cdr3_aa	j_call	clone_size	d_call	v_call
TGTGCCACCAGCAGGACCCTAGCGGGGGCCCAGCAAGACAATGAGCAGTTCTTC	CATSRTLAGAQQDNEQFF	TRBJ2-1	.	TRBD2	TRBV15
TGCAGTGCTAGAGTCCTCGGGACTAGCGGACAAGATACGCAGTATTTT	CSARVLGTSGQDTQYF	TRBJ2-3	.	TRBD2	TRBV20-1
TGTGCCAGCAGTTACTCGATGGTCACAGATACGCAGTATTTT	CASSYSMVTDTQYF	TRBJ2-3	few	.	TRBV6-5
TGCGCCAGCAGCCCAAGACAGGGGGTCTCCTACGAGCAGTACTTC	CASSPRQGVSYEQYF	TRBJ2-7	.	TRBD1	TRBV5-1
TGCAGTGCTAGAGGGGTTAATGAGCAGTTCTTC	CSARGVNEQFF	TRBJ2-1	many	.	TRBV20-1
TGTGCCAGCGGGCCAAGGGAGCAGTTCTTC	CASGPREQFF	TRBJ2-1	few	.	TRBV28
TGTGCCAGCAGCTCGACTAGCGGGCAGTACAATGAGCAGTTCTTC	CASSSTSGQYNEQFF	TRBJ2-1	many	TRBD2	TRBV7-2
TGTGCCAGCAGCGTAGGGACTAGCGGGAGTTACGACGAGCAGTACTTC	CASSVGTSGSYDEQYF	TRBJ2-7	few	TRBD2	TRBV9
TGTGCAAGTCGCTTAGTGGAGTCTGGACAGGCCGCAACTAATGAAAAACTGTTTTTT	CASRLVESGQAATNEKLFF	TRBJ1-4	.	.	TRBV12-2
TGTGCCAGCTCACCGTCTGGCAGTGATAATTCACCCCTCCACTTT	CASSPSGSDNSPLHF	TRBJ1-6	.	.	TRBV18
TGCAGTGCTAGAAAGGGGGACACCGGGGAGCTGTTTTTT	CSARKGDTGELFF	TRBJ2-2	many	.	TRBV20-1
TGCAGTGCCGCCTCTAGCGGGTCCTACGAGCAGTACTTC	CSAASSGSYEQYF	TRBJ2-7	few	TRBD2	TRBV20-1
TGTGCCAGTAGTCGGAGGCAGGGTCGTTCCTACAATGAGCAGTTCTTC	CASSRRQGRSYNEQFF	TRBJ2-1	.	.	TRBV19
TGCAGTGCTAGAGATCCCCGACAGGGGACAGAATACGAGCAGTACTTC	CSARDPRQGTEYEQYF	TRBJ2-7	.	TRBD1	TRBV20-1
TGCGCCAGCAGTCTCGGGCAGGGGAACAATGAGCAGTTCTTC	CASSLGQGNNEQFF	TRBJ2-1	many	.	TRBV23-1
TGCAGTGCTAGAGGCCAGGGGGGAGAAGAGACCCAGTACTTC	CSARGQGGEETQYF	TRBJ2-5	.	.	TRBV20-1
TGTGCCAGCAGCCTGACAGGGTTCACTGAAGCTTTCTTT	CASSLTGFTEAFF	TRBJ1-1	many	TRBD1	TRBV11-3
TGCAGTGCTAGGAAGGGACAGGGGGACCAGCCCCAGCATTTT	CSARKGQGDQPQHF	TRBJ1-5	few	TRBD1	TRBV20-1
TGTGCTACCCAATGGTGGGGAAAAGAGACCCAGTACTTC	CATQWWGKETQYF	TRBJ2-5	many	.	TRBV7-2
TGTGCCAGCAGGGCCCAGACTGCTCTGCGGGAAAAACTGTTTTTT	CASRAQTALREKLFF	TRBJ1-4	few	.	TRBV28
TGCGCCAGCAGCTGGGACCCCGCCTCCTACAATGAGCAGTTCTTC	CASSWDPASYNEQFF	TRBJ2-1	many	.	TRBV5-1
TGCAGTGCTCTAAATGCCGTCCGGCTGAACACTGAAGCTTTCTTT	CSALNAVRLNTEAFF	TRBJ1-1	few	.	TRBV20-1
TGTGCCAGCAGTTACCCCGAAGGGGGCACCTATGGCTACACCTTC	CASSYPEGGTYGYTF	TRBJ1-2	many	TRBD1	TRBV6-5
TGCAGTGCTAGAGAGGAGGCCCTGAACACTGAAGCTTTCTTT	CSAREEALNTEAFF	TRBJ1-1	.	.	TRBV20-1
TGTGCCAGATCCAGGGGGGCTGGGGCCAACGTCCTGACTTTC	CARSRGAGANVLTF	TRBJ2-6	few	.	TRBV30
TGCGCCAGCAGCTTCACGACAGGGGAGGGCACAGATACGCAGTATTTT	CASSFTTGEGTDTQYF	TRBJ2-3	.	TRBD1	TRBV5-1
TGTGCCAGCAGCTTGTCTCCGGGAACCGGGGAGCTGTTTTTT	CASSLSPGTGELFF	TRBJ2-2	many	.	TRBV5-5
TGCAGTGCTGGGGCGCTAGCGGGCGTGGGGCAGTTCTTC	CSAGALAGVGQFF	TRBJ2-1	.	TRBD2	TRBV20-1
TGTGCCAGCACCAAAACCCTTCTTTTCACAGATACGCAGTATTTT	CASTKTLLFTDTQYF	TRBJ2-3	many	.	TRBV6-1
TGTGCCATCAGGGACGGGAGGAGCTCCTATAATTCACCCCTCCACTTT	CAIRDGRSSYNSPLHF	TRBJ1-6	.	.	TRBV10-3
TGCAGCGTTGAAGGACAGGGGACTGAAGCTTTCTTT	CSVEGQGTEAFF	TRBJ1-1	.	TRBD1	TRBV29-1
TGCGCCAGCAGCCACGTGCTCGGGGAGCTGTTTTTT	CASSHVLGELFF	TRBJ2-2	.	.	TRBV4-3
TGTGCCAGCAGAACAGGGACGGGGGGAGAGCAGTACTTC	CASRTGTGGEQYF	TRBJ2-7	many	.	TRBV7-9
TGTGCCAGCTCAGGGGACCAAGAGACCCAGTACTTC	CASSGDQETQYF	TRBJ2-5	.	.	TRBV18
TGTGCCACCAGTACGGAAGCGGGGTCCCAGTACTTC	CATSTEAGSQYF	TRBJ2-5	.	TRBD2	TRBV24-1
TGCAGTGCTGGGAGGACTAGCGGGCTTACAAGAAATGAGCAGTTCTTC	CSAGRTSGLTRNEQFF	TRBJ2-1	many	TRBD2	TRBV20-1
TGCGCCAGTCGCCTGGATTCCTACGAGCAGTACTTC	CASRLDSYEQYF	TRBJ2-7	few	.	TRBV5-1
TGCGCCAGCAGCCACCAATTAGTAGGCACAGATACGCAGTATTTT	CASSHQLVGTDTQYF	TRBJ2-3	many	.	TRBV4-3
TGTGCCAGCAGCTTAGCGGTCGCTTCCTACGAGCAGTACTTC	CASSLAVASYEQYF	TRBJ2-7	many	.	TRBV7-2
TGTGCCAGTAGTATAGGAGGGGACGGCGTCCACGAGCAGTACTTC	CASSIGGDGVHEQYF	TRBJ2-7	.	.	TRBV19
TGTGCCAGCAGCTTCCGGGAGGGAGAGACCCAGTACTTC	CASSFREGETQYF	TRBJ2-5	many	TRBD2	TRBV5-5
TGTGCCAGCAGTCCCGGAGGACAGATCACCTACGAGCAGTACTTC	CASSPGGQITYEQYF	TRBJ2-7	.	.	TRBV12-3/TRBV12-4
TGTGCCAGCTCACACTCTCGGAGCTCGGGTACGCAGTATTTT	CASSHSRSSGTQYF	TRBJ2-3	many	.	TRBV18
TGTGCCAGTAGTATCAGTAAAAACGACAATGAGCAGTTCTTC	CASSISKNDNEQFF	TRBJ2-1	few	.	TRBV19
TGCGCCAGCAGCACACAAACGACAGGATACAATGAGCAGTTCTTC	CASSTQTTGYNEQFF	TRBJ2-1	.	.	TRBV5-1